This T cell receptor beta chain was sequenced during a study of T cells after yellow fever vaccination. Study overall: Low-cell-number fractions were prepared with SMART-Seq v4 Ultra Low Input.

TCRdb reprocessed the 5' RACE reads with MiXCR, giving one entry per CDR3 protein. The sample records hundreds of thousands of distinct CDR3 sequences, 9% to 15% being singletons. Trimming cost V 4 bases and J 0 bases, with 18 bases left between them. The germline gives CDR1 SQVTM, CDR2 ANQGSEA. The CDR3 is 17 amino acids. This specimen consisted of PBMCs, obtained on the day of the yellow fever booster vaccination. This clonotype was sampled from a man aged 30 to 39 who received the YFV17D yellow fever vaccine. This chain joins TRBV29-1 and TRBJ2-2, with TRBD2 as a possible D gene (5 bases). CDR3 bases: TGCAGCGTTGCTTTTAATGGGGTAGCGACGAACACCGGGGAGCTGTTTTTT. It yields the protein CSVAFNGVATNTGELFF.